This T cell receptor beta chain originates from a study of identical twins. This clonotype has only a few counts. Its antigen is still unknown. MiXCR, run by TCRdb on the 5' RACE reads, gives a single entry per CDR3 protein. Found here are about 530,000 distinct CDR3 sequences, 20% to 25% of them singletons; the top ten hold around 0.47%. Study conclusions and caveats: Insertions were reduced in abundant cord blood beta clonotypes but not in memory repertoires.

Trimming took 6 bases from V and 10 from J; bases not matched to a gene: 17. The CDR3 consists of 17 residues. Germline assignment: CDR1 ENHRY and CDR2 SYGVKD. A further study also used this sample, focusing on yellow fever vaccine responses in identical twins. Per that study: As reported, the vaccine T cell response of twins seemed partly convergent and partly personalized.

V is TRBV10-3 and J is TRBJ1-6; TRBD1 agrees at 8 bases. The material sequenced was CD4+ T cells sorted from blood. The TCR sequence derives from a woman aged 18-30 years in good health. CDR3 residues: CAISPRTLGQVSSPLHF. The DNA for the CDR3 is TGTGCCATCAGCCCGAGGACCCTGGGACAGGTCTCCTCACCCCTCCACTTT.